The 8 T cell receptor beta chains below come from one sample, sequenced in a study of cytomegalovirus exposure and HLA in healthy donors. Researchers ran the PCR with 60 Vbeta and 13 Jbeta primers. Produced via immunoSEQ multiplex PCR; TCRdb's table is partial and in-frame only. The table records over 100,000 clones, 65% to 90% of them present only once. Sequencing used PBMCs. All receptors derive from a man aged 25-45 years in good health and CMV-seronegative.

The chain has TRBV7-9 and TRBJ1-2, with D hard to call. The CDR3 is 11 residues long. Germline lookup yields CDR1 SEHNR and CDR2 FQNEAQ (reference sequence). The V end lost 5 bases, the J end lost 7 bases, and 8 bases lay between the germline ends. CDR3 DNA: TGTGCCAGCAGCGCGACTACTGGCTACACCTTC. Its protein product is CASSATTGYTF.

Regarding this clone: One end of the junction is discordant with germline, which a read error may explain. The chain recombines TRBV19 with TRBJ2-5; 9 bases match TRBD1. Matching the DNA end better, TRBJ2-7 makes the J call doubtful. The length of the CDR3 is 13 residues. Germline assignment: CDR1 LNHDA and CDR2 SQIVND (reference sequence). CDR3 sequence (DNA): TGTGCCAGTTGGGACAGGGTCTCCAACGAGCAGTACTTC. Its protein product is CASWDRVSNEQYF.

The chain uses TRBV19 and TRBJ2-3; D is perhaps TRBD1 (6 bases). This CDR3 contains 14 residues. Between the trimmed V and J ends, which lost 6 bases and 4 bases, there was a span of 14 bases. The germline gives CDR1 LNHDA, CDR2 SQIVND (reference sequence). The CDR3 DNA follows: TGTGCCAGTAGCTATTTATACAGGGCAGATACGCAGTATTTT. Residues: CASSYLYRADTQYF.

The chain carries TRBV7-9 and TRBJ2-5, with a possible D match to TRBD1 (6 bases). Germline V gives CDR1 SEHNR, CDR2 FQNEAQ (reference sequence). Trimming removed 5 bases from V and 4 bases from J, with 11 bases in between. The CDR3 has 13 amino acids. The CDR3 DNA reads as TGTGCCAGCAGCCATACAGGGACAGAGACCCAGTACTTC. Translation: CASSHTGTETQYF.

The chain carries TRBV6-5 and TRBJ1-6, with 9 bases lining up with TRBD1. Germline CDR1 reads MNHEY; CDR2 reads SVGAGI. The CDR3 covers 15 residues. V lost 5 bases to trimming and J lost 7 bases; unmatched junction nucleotides: 6. The CDR3 bases are TGTGCCAGCAGTAAACAGGGGGCGCGGAATTCACCCCTCCACTTT. Amino acid sequence: CASSKQGARNSPLHF.

The chain recombines TRBV7-9 with TRBJ2-2, with 9 bases identical to TRBD1. This CDR3 is built from 14 residues. The V gene end was trimmed by 9 bases and the J gene end by 1 base; junction bases not matched to a gene: 3. Looked up from germline, CDR1 is SEHNR and CDR2 is FQNEAQ (reference sequence). As DNA, the CDR3 is TGTGCCAGAGGGGGACAGGGGAACACCGGGGAGCTGTTTTTT. Encoded protein: CARGGQGNTGELFF. The complete variable domain, with remaining parts taken from reference TRBV7-9 and TRBJ2-2, reads DTGVSQNPRHKITKRGQNVTFRCDPISEHNRLYWYRQTLGQGPEFLTYFQNEAQLEKSRLLSDRFSAERPKGSFSTLEIQRTEQGDSAMYLCARGGQGNTGELFFGEGSRLTVL.

For this clone: The DNA is omitted, as the CDR3 cannot be located on it reliably, and the CDR3 follows TCRdb's listing. The V and J genes are TRBV14 and TRBJ2-7; the table gives TRBD1 as D, unverified against the DNA. The CDR3 adds up to 17 amino acids, both ends counted. Germline CDR1 SGHDN, CDR2 FVKESK. This chain's CDR3 is CASSQGIFGTGASEQHF.

In the case of this clone: The sample holds other DNA sequences that translate to the same CDR3. The J gene is TRBJ2-3, the V gene TRBV5-1, with no clear D. Germline values: CDR1 SGHRS, CDR2 YFSETQ. The CDR3 is made up of 13 amino acids. Trimming cost V 2 bases and J 4 bases, with 8 bases left between them. The CDR3 region has the DNA TGCGCCAGCAGCTTAGAACGCGCAGATACGCAGTATTTT. Translating it yields CASSLERADTQYF.